The entry below gives a single T cell receptor beta chain sequence along with its context. Its antigen is not known. This record comes from a study of post-analysis software for immune sequencing data. Across the study: Patients had relapsing-remitting, secondary progressive or progressive-relapsing multiple sclerosis; some lacked subtype. General study results and limits: About 5 TRBV segments were more frequent in patients than controls; TRBV5-6, TRBV5-1 and TRBV20-1 belonged to this group. Samples from a shared batch, those prepared together, strongly co-clustered by F measure. Multiple sclerosis patients showed significantly lower normalized Chao1 diversity than controls did.

Looked up from germline, CDR1 is MNHNS and CDR2 is SASEGT. V was cut by 1 base and J by 3 bases, with 14 bases left in between. This CDR3 has 16 amino acids. TCR beta libraries were prepared from cDNA with unique molecular identifiers. TCRdb used MiXCR to reprocess the PCR reads, holding one entry per CDR3 protein. The table lists almost 700,000 distinct CDR3 sequences, more than 50% of them singletons, with over 9% in the top ten. The rearrangement links TRBV6-1 to TRBJ2-3; weak D call: TRBD2 (6 bases). This TCR was sampled from a girl aged 2-10 years with multiple sclerosis. Sequenced input: blood. The CDR3 reads CASSEGREEETDTQYF. The DNA of the CDR3 is TGTGCCAGCAGTGAAGGGCGGGAAGAGGAGACAGATACGCAGTATTTT.